What follows are 12 T cell receptor beta chains derived from one specimen sequenced in a study of blood T cell repertoires in COVID-19. The table came from immunoSEQ multiplex PCR; TCRdb's copy has only in-frame clones and leaves some out. Here the sample spans about 340,000 clones, roughly 89% being singletons. The sample taken for sequencing was peripheral blood. All receptors derive from a woman aged 18-29 years who had recovered from COVID-19.

The chain carries TRBV2 and TRBJ1-6; 8 nucleotides match TRBD1. V shed 6 bases, J shed 11 bases, and the junction held 9 bases outside the gene matches. This CDR3 region has 14 residues. Per germline, CDR1 SNHLY and CDR2 FYNNEI. The CDR3 DNA is TGTGCCAGCAGACGGGACAGGCTCGCCCCACCCCTCCACTTT. Translated: CASRRDRLAPPLHF.

This rearrangement joins TRBV10-2 to TRBJ2-1; 12 bases align to TRBD2. Germline lookup yields CDR1 WSHSY and CDR2 SAAADI. CDR3 length equals 14 residues. The ends lost 6 bases at V and 6 bases at J; junction bases unmatched: 3. This CDR3 is CASRASGGGNEQFF. The CDR3 coding sequence is TGCGCCAGCAGGGCTAGCGGGGGGGGCAATGAGCAGTTCTTC.

The chain is built from TRBV5-1 and TRBJ2-5, with TRBD1 matching over 7 bases. The trim removed 7 bases at V and 3 bases at J, leaving 12 bases unmatched. Germline V lookup: CDR1 SGHRS, CDR2 YFSETQ. This CDR3 has 15 residues. This chain's CDR3 is CASARFTGTEETQYF. DNA of the CDR3: TGCGCCAGCGCAAGATTCACCGGGACAGAAGAGACCCAGTACTTC. Based on the CDR3 plus reference TRBV5-1 and TRBJ2-5, the full variable domain is KAGVTQTPRYLIKTRGQQVTLSCSPISGHRSVSWYQQTPGQGLQFLFEYFSETQRNKGNFPGRFSGRQFSNSRSEMNVSTLELGDSALYLCASARFTGTEETQYFGPGTRLLVL.

V gene TRBV28 combines with J gene TRBJ2-1, with D perhaps TRBD2 (6 bases). Germline V gene data show CDR1 as MDHEN and CDR2 as SYDVKM. V shed 3 bases and J shed 4 bases, with 10 bases lying between them. The CDR3 sequence is 14 residues long. CDR3 sequence reads: CASSFPAGYNEQFF. CDR3 sequence (DNA): TGTGCCAGCAGTTTCCCTGCGGGATACAATGAGCAGTTCTTC.

V and J are TRBV7-9 and TRBJ2-1; possibly TRBD2 for D (5 bases). The CDR3 totals 12 residues. V lost 2 bases, J lost 7 bases, and 6 bases lay in between. CDR1 is SEHNR and CDR2 is FQNEAQ in the germline V gene (reference sequence). The CDR3 is CASSLSGNEQFF. The CDR3 DNA is TGTGCCAGCAGCTTAAGCGGTAATGAGCAGTTCTTC.

This clone was counted a single time. The CDR3 here is CASSLSGMGTDTQYF. In DNA, the CDR3 is TGTGCCAGCAGCTTGAGCGGGATGGGCACAGATACGCAGTATTTT. This chain links TRBV5-4 with TRBJ2-3; 7 positions agree with TRBD2. CDR3 size: 15 residues. The V gene end was trimmed by 1 base and the J gene end by 1 base; junction bases not matched to a gene: 3. Germline CDR1 is SGHNT and CDR2 is YYREEE (reference sequence). The entire variable domain, with the rest obtained from reference TRBV5-4 and TRBJ2-3, is as follows: ETGVTQSPTHLIKTRGQQVTLRCSSQSGHNTVSWYQQALGQGPQFIFQYYREEENGRGNFPPRFSGLQFPNYSSELNVNALELDDSALYLCASSLSGMGTDTQYFGPGTRLTVL.

The genes are TRBV2 and TRBJ1-1; no firm D call. Germline assignment: CDR1 SNHLY and CDR2 FYNNEI. The CDR3 is made up of 13 amino acids. V lost 8 bases and J 4 bases, leaving 14 bases between the germline ends. For the CDR3, the DNA is TGTGCCAGCGCTCCTGCGGAGATCACTGAAGCTTTCTTT. Protein: CASAPAEITEAFF. Supplemented by reference TRBV2 and TRBJ1-1, the full variable domain reads EPEVTQTPSHQVTQMGQEVILRCVPISNHLYFYWYRQILGQKVEFLVSFYNNEISEKSEIFDDQFSVERPDGSNFTLKIRSTKLEDSAMYFCASAPAEITEAFFGQGTRLTVV.

This sequence joins TRBV28 and TRBJ1-4, with 8 bases lining up with TRBD1. Trimming removed 2 bases from V and 4 bases from J; junction bases left unmatched: 3. CDR3 length equals 15 residues. CDR1 and CDR2 from the germline V gene are MDHEN and SYDVKM. CDR3 DNA sequence: TGTGCCAGCAGTTTAGGGGACAGGTTTAATGAAAAACTGTTTTTT. Amino acids: CASSLGDRFNEKLFF.

The genes are TRBV3-1 (or the pseudogene TRBV3-2) and TRBJ2-1; D not resolved. V shed 1 base and J shed 5 bases, with 9 bases lying between them. The CDR3 has 14 amino acids. Germline V CDR1 and CDR2: LGHDT, YNNKEL (reference sequence). DNA for the CDR3: TGTGCCAGCAGCCAAGGGCCTGTTAACAATGAGCAGTTCTTC. Amino acid sequence: CASSQGPVNNEQFF.

The chain recombines TRBV19 with TRBJ1-1, with 7 bases fitting TRBD1. The CDR3 spans 14 residues. J lost 3 bases, V lost 6 bases, and 7 bases had no gene match. CDR1 is LNHDA, CDR2 SQIVND, per germline (reference sequence). CDR3 nucleotide sequence: TGTGCCAGTAGACAACAGGGGATATACACTGAAGCTTTCTTT. Translation gives CASRQQGIYTEAFF.

J is TRBJ2-2 and V is TRBV10-2; 16 positions match TRBD2. V was pared by 6 bases and J by 8 bases, with 3 bases of the junction left unmatched. The CDR3 loop spans 15 amino acids. Germline loops: CDR1 WSHSY, CDR2 SAAADI. As DNA, the CDR3 is TGCGCCAGCAGCGGGACTAGCGGGAGGGAGGGGGAGCTGTTTTTT. Translated: CASSGTSGREGELFF.

The chain combines TRBV2 with TRBJ2-1; D possibly corresponds to TRBD2 (6 bases). CDR3 length equals 15 residues. V was clipped by 6 bases and J by 0 bases, with 12 bases between them. Germline V gene lookup returns CDR1 SNHLY and CDR2 FYNNEI. CDR3 residues: CASRRRVSSYNEQFF. The CDR3 DNA reads TGTGCCAGCAGGAGGAGGGTCAGCTCCTACAATGAGCAGTTCTTC.